These T cell receptor beta chains were read from a single sample in a study of CD8 T cells in Susac syndrome. TCRdb reprocessed the immunoSEQ multiplex PCR reads with MiXCR, giving one entry per CDR3 protein. Among roughly 120,000 distinct CDR3 sequences listed, 90% to 95% were seen once. Input material: CD8+ T cells from PBMCs. These receptor sequences come from a human donor with multiple sclerosis. Each CDR3 is given with its conserved first and last residue. A D gene is named only where the DNA matches it firmly. The size field is filled for only some rows; it gives once, few, many or a size class.

>NA|14|TRBV11-2|TRBJ1-1|NA
TGTGCCAGCAGCTTTCCAGGGGACAACACTGAAGCTTTCTTT
CASSFPGDNTEAFF
>NA|15|TRBV7-8|TRBJ2-7|TRBD2
TGTGCCAGCAGCTTAGTTCTAGCGGGGAGTACAGAGCAGTACTTC
CASSLVLAGSTEQYF
>NA|15|TRBV4-2|TRBJ2-7|NA
TGTGCCAGCAGCCAAGGGTCCAGCGCACGGTGGGAGCAGTACTTC
CASSQGSSARWEQYF
>NA|17|TRBV19|TRBJ1-1|NA
TGTGCCAGTAGTCCAAATGTGGAGCCCCGAAGGGACACTGAAGCTTTCTTT
CASSPNVEPRRDTEAFF
>NA|15|TRBV19|TRBJ2-1|NA
TGTGCCAGTAGTATCTGGGGGCACCATAGCGATGAGCAGTTCTTC
CASSIWGHHSDEQFF
>NA|14|TRBV7-8|TRBJ2-1|TRBD1
TGTGCCAGCCAAACAGGGGGTCAAAACAATGAGCAGTTCTTC
CASQTGGQNNEQFF
>NA|20|TRBV5-1|TRBJ2-1|TRBD2
TGCGCCAGCAGCTTGGCATCGCCGGGACTAGCGGGGGGGCCGTACAATGAGCAGTTCTTC
CASSLASPGLAGGPYNEQFF
>NA|14|TRBV5-1|TRBJ2-7|TRBD2
TGCGCCAGCAGCTCCTCGGGGGGTTACGACGAGCAGTACTTC
CASSSSGGYDEQYF
>once|15|TRBV18|TRBJ1-6|TRBD1
TGTGCCAGCTCACCTGAACAGGGGGCAGGTTCACCCCTCCACTTT
CASSPEQGAGSPLHF
>NA|15|TRBV24-1|TRBJ2-5|NA
TGTGCCACCAGACCTTCCGGGGGGCGCCAAGAGACCCAGTACTTC
CATRPSGGRQETQYF
>NA|13|TRBV12-5|TRBJ2-1|TRBD2
TGTGCTAGTGGGGTAAGGACTAGCGATGAGCAGTTCTTC
CASGVRTSDEQFF
>NA|16|TRBV5-1|TRBJ2-1|NA
TGCGCCAGCAGCTTGGGCAGCCGAACTAGAAACAATGAGCAGTTCTTC
CASSLGSRTRNNEQFF
>NA|14|TRBV12-3/TRBV12-4|TRBJ1-2|NA
TGTGCCAGCAGCTTAAGTGGAGCAGGCTATGGCTACACCTTC
CASSLSGAGYGYTF
>NA|16|TRBV4-1|TRBJ2-5|TRBD1
TGCGCCAGCAGCCAAGGTGGGGCAGGGGGCGGCGAGACCCAGTACTTC
CASSQGGAGGGETQYF
>NA|15|TRBV19|TRBJ2-4|TRBD1
TGTGCCAGTAGTAACAGGGGCCGTCGGAGGAACATTCAGTACTTC
CASSNRGRRRNIQYF
>NA|16|TRBV24-1|TRBJ2-1|NA
TGTGCCACCAGTGAGTCGGGACTTCTGGGATACAATGAGCAGTTCTTC
CATSESGLLGYNEQFF
>NA|14|TRBV7-9|TRBJ1-5|TRBD1
TGTGCCAGCAGCCAGGGGGGGTTCAATCAGCCCCAGCATTTT
CASSQGGFNQPQHF
>NA|15|TRBV28|TRBJ1-2|NA
TGTGCCAGCAGTTACGATGATACAGGCTTCTATGGCTACACCTTC
CASSYDDTGFYGYTF
>NA|14|TRBV19|TRBJ2-3|NA
TGTGCCAGTAGTACTCATGCTAGCACAGATACGCAGTATTTT
CASSTHASTDTQYF
>NA|15|TRBV13|TRBJ2-6|NA
TGTGCCAGCAGCTTAGGACAGGGTGGGGCCAACGTCCTGACTTTC
CASSLGQGGANVLTF
>once|15|TRBV27|TRBJ2-3|NA
TGTGCCAGCAGTTTTCCAGGGCATGGCACAGATACGCAGTATTTT
CASSFPGHGTDTQYF
>NA|16|TRBV7-9|TRBJ2-2|TRBD2
TGTGCCAGCAGCTCGGGACTAGCGGGAGTACCCGGGGAGCTGTTTTTT
CASSSGLAGVPGELFF
>NA|14|TRBV19|TRBJ1-1|NA
TGTGCCAGTAGTTACGGCCCCGGGGGATCTGAAGCTTTCTTT
CASSYGPGGSEAFF
>once|11|TRBV11-2|TRBJ1-1|TRBD1
TGTGCCAGCAGCTTAGCCGGGACAGAAATCTTT
CASSLAGTEIF
>NA|14|TRBV4-1|TRBJ2-6|TRBD1
TGCGCCAGCAGCCCGGGACAGGGAAAATTCGTCCTGACTTTC
CASSPGQGKFVLTF
>NA|15|TRBV19|TRBJ2-1|NA
TGTGCCAGTAGCACTTCGGGACTTCGGATGGCTGAGCAGTTCTTC
CASSTSGLRMAEQFF
>NA|16|TRBV6-6|TRBJ2-7|NA
TGTGCCAGCAGTTACTCGAGGCAGGCTTACTCCTACGAGCAGTACTTC
CASSYSRQAYSYEQYF
>NA|15|TRBV3-1|TRBJ2-3|TRBD2
TGTGCCAGCAGCCCAGGTAGCGGGGGGGCATATACGCAGTATTTT
CASSPGSGGAYTQYF
>NA|17|TRBV12-5|TRBJ1-4|NA
TGTGCTAGTGGTTTGAACCCGGGACGGTCAACTAATGAAAAACTGTTTTTT
CASGLNPGRSTNEKLFF
>NA|15|TRBV4-1|TRBJ2-2|NA
TGCGCCAGCAGCCACCGAGGGGAGAACACCGGGGAGCTGTTTTTT
CASSHRGENTGELFF
>NA|13|TRBV2|TRBJ2-7|TRBD1
TGTGCCAGCAGTGAGTGGGACAGATACGAGCAGTACTTC
CASSEWDRYEQYF
>NA|15|TRBV27|TRBJ1-1|TRBD1
TGTGCCAGCAGTTTATACGCAGGGGGGATCACTGAAGCTTTCTTT
CASSLYAGGITEAFF
>once|12|TRBV12-3/TRBV12-4|TRBJ1-5|NA
TGTGCCAGCAACCTCGGGGGACACGGTCTGCATTTT
CASNLGGHGLHF
>NA|14|TRBV15|TRBJ2-3|TRBD2
TGTGCCACCAGCAGTCCTAGCGGGACAGATACGCAGTATTTT
CATSSPSGTDTQYF
>NA|16|TRBV6-2/TRBV6-3|TRBJ2-1|TRBD2
TGTGCCAGCAGTTACGGTTTCGCGGGAGGAAACAATGAGCAGTTCTTC
CASSYGFAGGNNEQFF
>NA|13|TRBV20-1|TRBJ1-1|NA
TGCAGTGCTAGAGCAGGGGAGGGGACTGAAGCTTTCTTT
CSARAGEGTEAFF
>NA|15|TRBV11-2|TRBJ2-4|TRBD1
TGTGCCAGCAGCGGCCTACAGGGGGCCAAAAACATTCAGTACTTC
CASSGLQGAKNIQYF
>NA|16|TRBV9|TRBJ1-2|TRBD1
TGTGCCAGCAGCGCCAGGGGGGGGTCGGCTAACTATGGCTACACCTTC
CASSARGGSANYGYTF
>once|12|TRBV6-9|TRBJ2-5|NA
TGTGCCAGCAGTTCGGGGCAAGAGACCCAGTACTTC
CASSSGQETQYF
>NA|12|TRBV4-1|TRBJ2-1|NA
TGCGCCAGCAGCCCATTTACTCATGAGCAGTTCTTC
CASSPFTHEQFF
>NA|15|TRBV24-1|TRBJ2-1|TRBD2
TGTGCCACCAGTGTTGGCGGGAGGTCTGTGGATGAGCAGTTCTTC
CATSVGGRSVDEQFF
>NA|14|TRBV12-3/TRBV12-4|TRBJ1-2|NA
TGTGCCAGCAGTTTACAGGGCGCGGGCTATGGCTACACCTTC
CASSLQGAGYGYTF
>few|13|TRBV29-1|TRBJ1-1|NA
TGCAGCGTTGCAGGGGCCATGAACACTGAAGCTTTCTTT
CSVAGAMNTEAFF
>NA|15|TRBV19|TRBJ1-3|NA
TGTGCCAGTAGTTCCCCACGGCCCTCTGGAAACACCATATATTTT
CASSSPRPSGNTIYF
>NA|15|TRBV7-2|TRBJ2-1|NA
TGTGCCAGCACCCCATCAGGAGGGGTCTACAATGAGCAGTTCTTC
CASTPSGGVYNEQFF
>NA|15|TRBV19|TRBJ1-5|NA
TGTGCCAGTAGTCCCTTAGTAGGGTTGCGGCAGCCCCAGCATTTT
CASSPLVGLRQPQHF
>NA|16|TRBV9|TRBJ2-5|NA
TGTGCCAGCAGCCTCCCCAATAGGGCAGATCAAGAGACCCAGTACTTC
CASSLPNRADQETQYF
>once|14|TRBV3-1|TRBJ2-7|NA
TGTGCCAGCAGCCCGCCGGGACGGAGCTACGAGCAGTACTTC
CASSPPGRSYEQYF
>once|13|TRBV28|TRBJ1-5|NA
TGTGCCAGTGCCTGGGGGAGCAGCCAGCCCCAGCATTTT
CASAWGSSQPQHF
>NA|15|TRBV7-9|TRBJ2-2|NA
TGTGCCAGCAGCCAACAGGGCCGGAACACCGGGGAGCTGTTTTTT
CASSQQGRNTGELFF
>NA|15|TRBV19|TRBJ2-3|NA
TGTGCCAGTAGTGTGCTTGGACAGACTCGAGATACGCAGTATTTT
CASSVLGQTRDTQYF
>NA|14|TRBV6-5|TRBJ1-1|TRBD1
TGTGCCAGCAGGCTCGGGACAGGGGGAACTGAAGCTTTCTTT
CASRLGTGGTEAFF
>NA|13|TRBV27|TRBJ1-2|NA
TGTGCCAGCAGTTTCCGAAGGGCGCAGGGCTACACCTTC
CASSFRRAQGYTF
>few|15|TRBV20-1|TRBJ2-7|TRBD2
TGCAGTGCTAGAGCTCTAGCGGGGAGCCCCTACGAGCAGTACTTC
CSARALAGSPYEQYF
>NA|18|TRBV5-6|TRBJ2-3|TRBD2
TGTGCCAGCAGCTTGGGGGGACTAGCGGGAGGGCGGACAGATACGCAGTATTTT
CASSLGGLAGGRTDTQYF
>NA|15|TRBV25-1|TRBJ1-4|NA
TGTGCCAGCAGTGGAGGACGGCAGACTAATGAAAAACTGTTTTTT
CASSGGRQTNEKLFF
>once|12|TRBV15|TRBJ1-2|NA
TGTGCCACCAGCAGACGGGGGGGTGGCTACACCTTC
CATSRRGGGYTF
>NA|16|TRBV29-1|TRBJ2-5|NA
TGCAGCGTTGAAGATCTTTCGGGGAGGTACCAAGAGACCCAGTACTTC
CSVEDLSGRYQETQYF